The rows below give T cell receptor beta chains drawn from one sample of a study of CD8+CD57+ T cells in acquired aplastic anemia. TCRdb re-derived calls from the reads in MiXCR, one entry per CDR3 protein. The table lists 300,000 or so distinct CDR3 sequences, around three fifths of them singletons. The sequenced sample consisted of sorted CD4+, CD8+, or CD8+CD57+ T cells (not recorded which) from PBMCs. The receptors were gathered from a human donor with severe aplastic anemia or a healthy control (not recorded which). Both conserved end residues are trimmed from each CDR3.

CDR3: ASSQSSRGYNEQF
V: TRBV14
length: 13

CDR3: ASSQVAGLGEQY
V: TRBV4-1
length: 12

CDR3: ASSQDLTSPLQRETQY
V: TRBV3-1
length: 16

CDR3: ASSFGTDSPLH
V: TRBV27
length: 11

CDR3: ASSFDRGYSPLH
V: TRBV27
length: 12

CDR3: ASRQGDFLREQF
V: TRBV2
length: 12

CDR3: ASSGTAQETQY
V: TRBV9
length: 11

CDR3: ASSLLPGSDTQY
V: TRBV5-4
length: 12

CDR3: ASSPPPSSYNEQF
V: TRBV2
length: 13

CDR3: ASSLPGGYEQY
V: TRBV7-8
length: 11

CDR3: ASSPSGQGIQPQH
V: TRBV19
length: 13

CDR3: SARDPDSSYGYT
V: TRBV20-1
length: 12

CDR3: ASRKTGGPDTQY
V: TRBV19
length: 12

CDR3: ASSPTRGLNSPLH
V: TRBV18
length: 13

CDR3: AIKGGQGSNYGYT
V: TRBV10-3
length: 13

CDR3: ARGYRASYEQY
V: TRBV19
length: 11

CDR3: ASSLDRGDSPLH
V: TRBV5-1
length: 12

CDR3: ASQGYRNTIY
V: TRBV19
length: 10

CDR3: ATKPPTGGNTEAF
V: TRBV15
length: 13

CDR3: TSSRGTDLH
V: TRBV12-3/TRBV12-4
length: 9

CDR3: ASSSRTGNQPQQ
V: TRBV2
length: 12

CDR3: AISESSFGSNQPQH
V: TRBV10-3
length: 14

CDR3: SVDVTNSGNTIY
V: TRBV29-1
length: 12

CDR3: ASSSAAGTGPFYGYT
V: TRBV7-3
length: 15

CDR3: SVGQGADYGYT
V: TRBV29-1
length: 11

CDR3: ASSFPDRGLPQPQH
V: TRBV19
length: 14

CDR3: ASRPGGGGSPLH
V: TRBV2
length: 12

CDR3: AINRPLSYEQY
V: TRBV19
length: 11

CDR3: ASSLQIGTYEQY
V: TRBV7-2
length: 12

CDR3: SVEEDEGYYGYT
V: TRBV29-1
length: 12

CDR3: ACSLDTNTEAF
V: TRBV7-4
length: 11

CDR3: ASSLVIPRSDTQY
V: TRBV7-8
length: 13

CDR3: ASSTAGTATYEQY
V: TRBV5-1
length: 13

CDR3: ASSFIEGYT
V: TRBV12-3/TRBV12-4
length: 9

CDR3: SAMTGADSPLH
V: TRBV20-1
length: 11

CDR3: ASSVELSGGPSEQY
V: TRBV2
length: 14

CDR3: SARDRGAVDGSGANVLT
V: TRBV20-1
length: 17

CDR3: ASTTGAFRYGYT
V: TRBV2
length: 12

CDR3: AIGTGTCEQY
V: TRBV2
length: 10

CDR3: ASSPGREQY
V: TRBV18
length: 9

CDR3: ASSFGTSVNRETQY
V: TRBV7-2
length: 14

CDR3: ASSPTLANQETQY
V: TRBV12-3/TRBV12-4
length: 13

CDR3: ASSWGLNYEQY
V: TRBV7-8
length: 11

CDR3: SARLIGRYNEQF
V: TRBV20-1
length: 12

CDR3: ASSKSYEQY
V: TRBV7-2
length: 9

CDR3: ASSATLNTEAF
V: TRBV25-1
length: 11

CDR3: ASRGGISYEQY
V: TRBV6-6
length: 11

CDR3: ASSVLTDNYGYT
V: TRBV2
length: 12

CDR3: ASTLGWTDNSPLH
V: TRBV7-2
length: 13

CDR3: ASSRGTGSYEQY
V: TRBV5-5
length: 12

CDR3: ASSGSGGEQY
V: TRBV7-6
length: 10

CDR3: ASTGGGNTGELF
V: TRBV2
length: 12

CDR3: TSRDKDREGPGELS
V: TRBV2
length: 14

CDR3: ASSFARTGGSFYGYT
V: TRBV7-2
length: 15

CDR3: ASGLVGIEHLTDTQY
V: TRBV12-5
length: 15

CDR3: ASSLMRGPHNEQF
V: TRBV5-1
length: 13

CDR3: ASSYSRLRVYNTEAF
V: TRBV6-5
length: 15